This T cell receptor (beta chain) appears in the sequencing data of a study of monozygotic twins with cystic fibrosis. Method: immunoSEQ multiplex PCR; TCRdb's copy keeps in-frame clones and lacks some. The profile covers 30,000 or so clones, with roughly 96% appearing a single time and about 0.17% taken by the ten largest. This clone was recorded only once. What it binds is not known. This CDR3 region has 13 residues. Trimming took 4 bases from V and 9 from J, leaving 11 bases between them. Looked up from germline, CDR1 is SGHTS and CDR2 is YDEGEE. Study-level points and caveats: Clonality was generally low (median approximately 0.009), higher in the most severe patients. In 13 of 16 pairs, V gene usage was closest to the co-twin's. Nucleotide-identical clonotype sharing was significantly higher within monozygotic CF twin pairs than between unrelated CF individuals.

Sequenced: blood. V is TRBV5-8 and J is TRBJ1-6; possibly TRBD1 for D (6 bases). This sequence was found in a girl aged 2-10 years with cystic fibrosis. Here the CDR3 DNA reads TGTGCCAGCAGCCCGGGACACTTTTCACCCCTCCACTTT. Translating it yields CASSPGHFSPLHF. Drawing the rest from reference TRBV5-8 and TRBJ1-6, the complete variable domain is EAGVTQSPTHLIKTRGQQATLRCSPISGHTSVYWYQQALGLGLQFLLWYDEGEERNRGNFPPRFSGRQFPNYSSELNVNALELEDSALYLCASSPGHFSPLHFGNGTRLTVT.